These 27 T cell receptor beta chains share one sample of origin, sequenced in a study of multiple sclerosis patients with progressive multifocal leukoencephalopathy. Clones were sequenced by immunoSEQ multiplex PCR, and TCRdb holds only the in-frame ones, with some missing. The sample contains over 20,000 clones, approximately 90% of which appear only once. Documented time point: about 13 months of natalizumab therapy. The sequences come from PBMCs, collected from a patient treated with natalizumab. The receptors were sampled from a man between 25 and 39 years old with multiple sclerosis.

This clone was seen more than once but under ten times. This chain uses TRBV27 with TRBJ2-2, with D perhaps matching TRBD2 (6 bases). Germline loops: CDR1 MNHEY, CDR2 SMNVEV (reference sequence). The CDR3 extends over 15 amino acids. Trimming stripped 5 bases from V and 4 bases from J, with 14 bases between. The CDR3 region is CASSRDSRGTGELFF. In DNA, the CDR3 is TGTGCCAGCAGTCGGGACTCAAGGGGCACCGGGGAGCTGTTTTTT.

This clone is a singleton in its sample. One junction end does not reproduce the germline sequence, and a read error may be involved. The genes are TRBV7-7 and TRBJ1-1; no firm D call. Germline CDR1 SSHAT, CDR2 FNYEAQ (reference sequence). The CDR3 is made up of 13 amino acids. Written as DNA, the CDR3 is TGTGCTAGCAGACCAATAGAGAACACTGAAGCTTTCTTT. Its translation is CASRPIENTEAFF. The complete variable domain, with remaining parts taken from reference TRBV7-7 and TRBJ1-1, reads GAGVSQSPRYKVTKRGQDVTLRCDPISSHATLYWYQQALGQGPEFLTYFNYEAQPDKSGLPSDRFSAERPEGSISTLTIQRTEQRDSAMYRCASRPIENTEAFFGQGTRLTVV.

This chain joins TRBV5-1 and TRBJ2-5, with D perhaps TRBD2 (6 bases). Per the germline V gene, CDR1 is SGHRS and CDR2 is YFSETQ. Trimming removed 3 bases at V and 3 bases at J, with 12 bases between. The CDR3 consists of 14 residues. The CDR3 loop is CASSSGLIEETQYF. DNA for the CDR3: TGCGCCAGCAGCTCGGGACTTATTGAAGAGACCCAGTACTTC.

This clone was recorded once. The chain has TRBV15 and TRBJ2-7; 9 bases match TRBD2. V lost 8 bases to trimming and J lost 5 bases; unmatched junction nucleotides: 16. This CDR3 is built from 16 residues. Per germline, CDR1 LNHNV and CDR2 YYDKDF (reference sequence). The CDR3 nucleotides read TGTGCCACCCAGGGCGCGGGAGGGCCAAGGGGTGACGAGCAGTACTTC. This sequence encodes CATQGAGGPRGDEQYF.

This chain links TRBV7-9 with TRBJ1-6; possibly TRBD1 for D (6 bases). V was trimmed by 4 bases and J by 5 bases, leaving 15 bases between them. The CDR3 is 16 residues long. From germline, CDR1 is SEHNR and CDR2 FQNEAQ (reference sequence). This chain's CDR3 is CASSSLGQSDNSPLHF. DNA for the CDR3: TGTGCCAGCAGCTCCCTCGGACAGTCCGATAATTCACCCCTCCACTTT.

The chain carries TRBV30 and TRBJ2-3; D unclear. The CDR3 sequence is 12 residues long. Trimming left V 1 base short and J 6 bases short, with 8 bases between. Germline-derived CDR1 and CDR2 are GTSNPN and SVGIG (reference sequence). The CDR3 spells CAWSDSADTQYF. CDR3 DNA sequence: TGTGCCTGGAGTGATTCAGCTGATACGCAGTATTTT.

The chain recombines TRBV7-6 with TRBJ2-1; D is perhaps TRBD1 or TRBD2 (5 bases each). Between the trimmed V and J ends, which lost 4 bases and 0 bases, there was a span of 16 bases. Germline lookup yields CDR1 SGHVS and CDR2 FNYEAQ. This CDR3 region has 17 residues. CDR3: CASSYSGTASSYNEQFF. CDR3 bases: TGTGCCAGCAGCTACTCCGGGACGGCGAGCTCCTACAATGAGCAGTTCTTC.

This chain connects TRBV7-9 to TRBJ2-7; maybe TRBD1 (5 bases). The germline CDR1 and CDR2 sequences are SEHNR and FQNEAQ (reference sequence). The CDR3 runs 15 residues. V lost 7 bases and J lost 0, with 16 bases in between. DNA for the CDR3: TGTGCCAGCACCCTTCTTGGAACAGGCTCCTACGAGCAGTACTTC. It translates to CASTLLGTGSYEQYF.

J is TRBJ2-1 and V is TRBV19; D tentatively reads TRBD1 or TRBD2 (6 bases each). This CDR3 is 16 amino acids long. The V gene lost 7 bases and the J gene lost 5 bases, with 21 bases spanning the gap. Looked up from germline, CDR1 is LNHDA and CDR2 is SQIVND (reference sequence). CDR3 sequence reads: CASTPINNRGDNEQFF. CDR3 DNA: TGTGCCAGTACCCCTATCAACAATAGGGGGGACAATGAGCAGTTCTTC.

V and J are TRBV5-1 and TRBJ2-2, with a tentative D call TRBD2 (5 bases). V was trimmed by 4 bases and J by 11 bases, leaving 15 bases between them. This CDR3 contains 13 residues. Per germline, CDR1 SGHRS and CDR2 YFSETQ. The DNA for the CDR3 is TGCGCCAGCAGCCTGGACGGGGTTAAAGAGCTGTTTTTT. Translating gives CASSLDGVKELFF.

This sequence joins TRBV5-1 and TRBJ2-2; D tentatively reads TRBD1 or TRBD2 (6 bases each). This CDR3 contains 15 residues. Germline assignment: CDR1 SGHRS and CDR2 YFSETQ. Trimming stripped 2 bases from V and 3 bases from J, with 11 bases between. As DNA, the CDR3 is TGCGCCAGCAGCTTCACAGGGACTCACACCGGGGAGCTGTTTTTT. It codes for CASSFTGTHTGELFF.

This rearrangement joins TRBV18 to TRBJ2-7; the D gene could be TRBD1 or TRBD2 (5 bases each). The CDR3 sequence is 16 residues long. V was clipped by 5 bases and J by 3 bases, with 20 bases between them. CDR1 and CDR2 (germline): KGHSH, LQKENI. This chain's CDR3 is CASSFNRGTVVYEQYF. The CDR3 DNA reads as TGTGCCAGCTCATTTAACCGGGGCACAGTAGTCTACGAGCAGTACTTC.

This clone was found once. The chain has TRBV5-6 and TRBJ2-1; D gene uncertain. The CDR3 is 15 amino acids. V shed 4 bases and J shed 9 bases, with 20 bases lying between them. CDR1 and CDR2 (germline): SGHDT, YYEEEE. The DNA for the CDR3 is TGTGCCAGCAGCCCCCGGAACCTAAATTATGGTGAGCAGTTCTTC. It is translated as CASSPRNLNYGEQFF.

In nucleotides, the CDR3 is TGTGCCAGCAGTTACTCAGCGGGTCCCCTTGACGAGCAGTACTTC. Encoded protein: CASSYSAGPLDEQYF. The chain is built from TRBV6-5 and TRBJ2-7; TRBD2 is a possible D gene (6 bases). The CDR3 runs 15 residues. The germline V gene has CDR1 MNHEY and CDR2 SVGAGI. V was pared by 0 bases and J by 5 bases, with 14 bases between.

The chain is built from TRBV9 and TRBJ2-2, with 11 nucleotides matching TRBD2. Looked up from germline, CDR1 is SGDLS and CDR2 is YYNGEE. With V trimmed by 4 bases and J by 0 bases, 17 bases remained unmatched. The CDR3 is 21 residues long. CDR3 region: CASSTRSLISGRASNTGELFF. CDR3 coding DNA: TGTGCCAGCAGCACCCGCTCCCTTATTAGCGGGAGGGCCTCGAACACCGGGGAGCTGTTTTTT. The full variable domain, with the rest looked up from reference TRBV9 and TRBJ2-2, is DSGVTQTPKHLITATGQRVTLRCSPRSGDLSVYWYQQSLDQGLQFLIQYYNGEERAKGNILERFSAQQFPDLHSELNLSSLELGDSALYFCASSTRSLISGRASNTGELFFGEGSRLTVL.

The chain uses TRBV27 and TRBJ2-2; the D is unclear. The CDR3 contains 14 residues. From germline, CDR1 is MNHEY and CDR2 SMNVEV (reference sequence). Deletions cut 6 bases from V and 2 bases from J, with 10 bases between. The CDR3 reads CASSLAINTGELFF. As DNA, the CDR3 is TGTGCCAGCAGCTTGGCCATAAACACCGGGGAGCTGTTTTTT.

The rearrangement links TRBV5-4 to TRBJ1-3; D is unclear. The CDR3 has 13 amino acids. CDR1 is SGHNT, CDR2 YYREEE, per germline (reference sequence). Trimming cost V 3 bases and J 2 bases, with 6 bases left between them. The CDR3 protein is CASSSGTGNTIYF. The CDR3 DNA reads TGTGCCAGCAGCTCCGGGACTGGAAACACCATATATTTT.

The chain is built from TRBV6-5 and TRBJ2-7, with D perhaps matching TRBD2 (6 bases). The CDR3 contains 16 residues. Germline-derived CDR1 and CDR2 are MNHEY and SVGAGI. Deletions cut 0 bases from V and 3 bases from J, with 15 bases between. The chain's CDR3 is CASSYSRLAENYEQYF. CDR3 coding DNA: TGTGCCAGCAGTTACTCGAGGTTAGCGGAGAACTACGAGCAGTACTTC.

This chain uses TRBV11-2 with TRBJ2-1, with 8 bases lining up with TRBD2. CDR1 SGHAT and CDR2 FQNNGV come from the germline V gene. V shed 3 bases, J shed 6 bases, and the junction held 7 bases outside the gene matches. CDR3 size: 15 residues. This CDR3 reads CASSFSGTSFNEQFF. CDR3 bases: TGTGCCAGCAGCTTTTCCGGGACTAGTTTCAATGAGCAGTTCTTC.

The CDR3 protein is CASRLQQGAGNSPLHF. The CDR3 DNA sequence: TGTGCCAGCAGACTACAACAGGGGGCAGGGAATTCACCCCTCCACTTT. This chain joins TRBV27 and TRBJ1-6; 9 nucleotides line up with TRBD1. The V gene's germline CDR1 is MNHEY and CDR2 SMNVEV (reference sequence). CDR3 size: 16 residues. J was trimmed by 7 bases and V by 6 bases; bases with no gene match: 10.

This clone came up once. The rearrangement joins TRBV18 to TRBJ2-1; no clear D. Trimming removed 5 bases at V and 8 bases at J, with 7 bases between. This CDR3 contains 11 residues. The V gene's germline CDR1 is KGHSH and CDR2 LQKENI. CDR3: CASSNLDEQFF. Here the CDR3 DNA reads TGTGCCAGCTCAAACCTCGATGAGCAGTTCTTC.

The chain carries TRBV4-3 and TRBJ2-1; 9 bases match TRBD2. The V segment lost 0 bases and the J segment 6 bases; nucleotides outside the gene matches: 9. The CDR3 covers 17 residues. The germline CDR1 and CDR2 sequences are LGHNA and YSLEER. This CDR3 reads CASSQDEAGGPRNEQFF. The CDR3 DNA reads TGCGCCAGCAGCCAAGATGAGGCGGGAGGGCCGCGCAATGAGCAGTTCTTC.

This chain links TRBV10-3 with TRBJ2-1; TRBD2 matches at 10 bases. CDR3 size: 15 residues. J was trimmed by 7 bases and V by 4 bases; bases with no gene match: 7. From germline, CDR1 is ENHRY and CDR2 SYGVKD. The CDR3 bases are TGTGCCATCAGTGGATCTAGCGGGAGCATAAATGAGCAGTTCTTC. Its translation is CAISGSSGSINEQFF.

The chain links TRBV29-1 to TRBJ2-2, with D tentatively TRBD1 (6 bases). The V gene lost 6 bases and the J gene lost 1 base, with 9 bases spanning the gap. The CDR3 loop spans 13 amino acids. CDR1 is SQVTM, CDR2 ANQGSEA, per germline. CDR3 protein: CSVGTQNTGELFF. For the CDR3, the DNA is TGCAGCGTGGGGACACAGAACACCGGGGAGCTGTTTTTT.

This rearrangement joins TRBV2 to TRBJ2-1; 9 bases agree with TRBD2. CDR1 SNHLY and CDR2 FYNNEI come from the germline V gene. Trimming removed 4 bases from V and 8 bases from J; junction bases left unmatched: 9. The CDR3 is 15 amino acids. CDR3 sequence: CASSVKGGRAHEQFF. In DNA form, the CDR3 reads TGTGCCAGCAGTGTTAAAGGCGGGAGGGCACATGAGCAGTTCTTC.

The chain combines TRBV11-3 with TRBJ2-2, with unresolved D. CDR3 length: 13 amino acids. V dropped 5 bases and J dropped 4 bases, with 8 bases sitting between them. Germline V CDR1 and CDR2: SGHNT, YENEEA. The CDR3 coding sequence is TGTGCCAGCAGCCCGGCCTCCACCGGGGAGCTGTTTTTT. Translating gives CASSPASTGELFF. Complete variable domain (other parts from reference TRBV11-3 and TRBJ2-2): EAGVVQSPRYKIIEKKQPVAFWCNPISGHNTLYWYLQNLGQGPELLIRYENEEAVDDSQLPKDRFSAERLKGVDSTLKIQPAELGDSAVYLCASSPASTGELFFGEGSRLTVL.

This rearrangement joins TRBV7-9 to TRBJ2-4; 9 nucleotides match TRBD1. CDR1 SEHNR and CDR2 FQNEAQ come from the germline V gene (reference sequence). Trimming cost V 5 bases and J 7 bases; bases outside gene matches: 9. The CDR3 is made up of 15 amino acids. In nucleotides, the CDR3 is TGTGCCAGCAGCCAGGGACAGGGCGGTAGGAACATTCAGTACTTC. It yields the protein CASSQGQGGRNIQYF.